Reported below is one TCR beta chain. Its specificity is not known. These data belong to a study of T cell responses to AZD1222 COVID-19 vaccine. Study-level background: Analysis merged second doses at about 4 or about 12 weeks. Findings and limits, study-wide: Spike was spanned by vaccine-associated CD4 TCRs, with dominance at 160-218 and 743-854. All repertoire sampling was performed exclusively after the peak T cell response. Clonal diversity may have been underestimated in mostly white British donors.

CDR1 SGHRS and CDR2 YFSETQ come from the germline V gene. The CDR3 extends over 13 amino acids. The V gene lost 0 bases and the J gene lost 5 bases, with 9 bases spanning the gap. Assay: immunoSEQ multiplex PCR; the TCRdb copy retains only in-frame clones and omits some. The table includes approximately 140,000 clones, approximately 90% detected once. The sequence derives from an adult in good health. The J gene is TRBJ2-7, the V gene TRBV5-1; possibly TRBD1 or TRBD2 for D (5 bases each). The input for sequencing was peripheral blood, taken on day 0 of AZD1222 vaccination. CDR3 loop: CASSLGGTDEQYF. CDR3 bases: TGCGCCAGCAGCTTGGGAGGGACCGACGAGCAGTACTTC. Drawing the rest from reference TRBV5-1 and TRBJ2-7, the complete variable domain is KAGVTQTPRYLIKTRGQQVTLSCSPISGHRSVSWYQQTPGQGLQFLFEYFSETQRNKGNFPGRFSGRQFSNSRSEMNVSTLELGDSALYLCASSLGGTDEQYFGPGTRLTVT.